Listed here are 23 T cell receptor beta chains from one sample, sequenced in a study of blood T cell repertoires in COVID-19 (dated by TCRdb to 2020 to 2022). The method was the immunoSEQ multiplex PCR assay. This immuneACCESS table, as held by TCRdb, lists in-frame sequences with V and J called but not all clones. Of the missing ones, under half trace to an unresolved V gene in checked studies; the others have no known cause. The sample has under 200,000 clones on record, about 80% of them singletons. About 7.3% of the sample is taken by the ten largest. The sample consisted of PBMCs or T cells enriched from blood (not recorded which). The origin of the receptors is a man between 50 and 59 years old who had recovered from COVID-19.

The chain combines TRBV5-1 with TRBJ2-5, with TRBD1 identical over 8 bases. The CDR3 length is 15 residues. V trimming: 0 bases; J trimming: 4 bases; junction bases outside the gene matches: 5. Germline CDR1 and CDR2: SGHRS and YFSETQ. The CDR3 here is CASSLGAGGRETQYF. For the CDR3, the DNA is TGCGCCAGCAGCTTGGGGGCAGGGGGCAGAGAGACCCAGTACTTC.

The V call is TRBV18, the J call TRBJ2-7; D might be TRBD1 (6 bases). The V gene lost 2 bases and the J gene lost 3 bases, with 14 bases spanning the gap. There are 15 residues in the CDR3. Germline CDR1 KGHSH, CDR2 LQKENI. The CDR3 loop is CASSPGQGTFYEQYF. The CDR3 DNA reads as TGTGCCAGCTCACCAGGGCAGGGGACCTTCTACGAGCAGTACTTC.

The chain is built from TRBV10-3 and TRBJ2-7; no definite D call. V was shortened by 3 bases and J by 1 base, with 7 bases between the two germline ends. The CDR3 extends over 13 amino acids. CDR1 ENHRY and CDR2 SYGVKD come from the germline V gene. CDR3 nucleotides: TGTGCCATCAGTGACGATGAGTCCTACGAGCAGTACTTC. Translation gives CAISDDESYEQYF.

V is TRBV30 and J is TRBJ1-6, with 8 bases identical to TRBD1. The V gene's germline CDR1 is GTSNPN and CDR2 SVGIG (reference sequence). Trimming at V came to 3 bases and at J to 9 bases, leaving 13 bases not matched to a gene. The CDR3 runs 16 residues. This CDR3 is CAWSAFGQGEGSPLHF. The CDR3 coding sequence is TGTGCCTGGAGCGCCTTCGGACAGGGTGAGGGTTCACCCCTCCACTTT.

This clone has a single count. A read error may account for a junction end that differs from germline. The rearrangement joins TRBV7-7 to TRBJ2-1; 10 positions match TRBD2. The CDR3 is 15 residues long. CDR1 and CDR2 (germline): SSHAT, FNYEAQ (reference sequence). For the CDR3, the DNA is TGTGCTAGCAGCCCCGGACTAGCGGAATACAATGAGCAGTTCTTC. It encodes CASSPGLAEYNEQFF.

The V gene is TRBV14, the J gene TRBJ1-2; 9 bases match TRBD1. Germline CDR1 reads SGHDN; CDR2 reads FVKESK. The CDR3 runs to 14 residues. Unmatched junction bases numbered 3, after V lost 0 bases and J lost 7 bases. CDR3 nucleotide sequence: TGTGCCAGCAGCCAAGATTCGGACAGGGGTGGCTACACCTTC. Translation gives CASSQDSDRGGYTF.

The V gene is TRBV7-9, the J gene TRBJ2-3; 11 bases line up with TRBD2. The germline V gene has CDR1 SEHNR and CDR2 FQNEAQ (reference sequence). Germline trimming cut 1 base from V and 4 bases from J; bases unmatched to any gene: 4. CDR3 size: 16 residues. The CDR3 nucleotides are TGTGCCAGCAGCTTAGGTAGCGGGGGGGCCCCAGATACGCAGTATTTT. Amino acids: CASSLGSGGAPDTQYF.

The chain uses TRBV10-3 and TRBJ1-3; TRBD1 agrees at 8 bases. CDR3 length: 14 residues. Germline CDR1 ENHRY, CDR2 SYGVKD. The ends lost 10 bases at V and 1 base at J; junction bases unmatched: 6. The CDR3: CATRGLESGNTIYF. CDR3 DNA sequence: TGTGCCACCAGGGGGCTCGAGTCTGGAAACACCATATATTTT.

This clone occurred once. This chain connects TRBV27 to TRBJ2-2; 7 bases fit TRBD1. The germline V gene has CDR1 MNHEY and CDR2 SMNVEV (reference sequence). V lost 3 bases to trimming and J lost 7 bases; unmatched junction nucleotides: 8. The CDR3 extends over 15 amino acids. The DNA for the CDR3 is TGTGCCAGCAGTTTTAGGGACAGAGTCGGCGGGGAGCTGTTTTTT. Protein product: CASSFRDRVGGELFF.

The chain recombines TRBV19 with TRBJ1-2, with 8 bases fitting TRBD1. V lost 7 bases to trimming and J lost 8 bases; unmatched junction nucleotides: 9. This CDR3 spans 13 amino acids. Germline CDR1 reads LNHDA; CDR2 reads SQIVND (reference sequence). The CDR3 sequence is CASNGQGESGYTF. The CDR3 bases are TGTGCCAGTAACGGACAGGGAGAATCGGGCTACACCTTC.

This clone was found once. Written as DNA, the CDR3 is TGTGCCAGCAGGGGAAGGGGTCCGAACACCGGGGAGCTGTTTTTT. Translated: CASRGRGPNTGELFF. This chain links TRBV5-4 with TRBJ2-2; TRBD1 is a possible D gene (5 bases). Germline CDR1 reads SGHNT; CDR2 reads YYREEE (reference sequence). The V and J ends lost 5 bases and 0 bases respectively, with 11 bases between them. CDR3 length: 15 amino acids.

This rearrangement joins TRBV10-3 to TRBJ2-7, with 12 bases aligning to TRBD2. Germline loops: CDR1 ENHRY, CDR2 SYGVKD. This CDR3 is 19 amino acids long. V trimming: 4 bases; J trimming: 2 bases; junction bases outside the gene matches: 15. CDR3 amino acids: CAISGGPSTSGGQPYEQYF. The CDR3 bases are TGTGCCATCAGTGGGGGGCCTAGTACTAGCGGGGGGCAACCCTACGAGCAGTACTTC.

This chain connects TRBV7-2 to TRBJ2-7; 8 bases fit TRBD2. V was clipped by 0 bases and J by 5 bases; unmatched bases: 12. Germline CDR1 is SGHTA and CDR2 is FQGNSA. The CDR3 loop spans 17 amino acids. DNA for the CDR3: TGTGCCAGCAGCTTAGCGCTCATAACGGGGGGGCGCCACGAGCAGTACTTC. As protein: CASSLALITGGRHEQYF.

The gene calls are TRBV12-5 and TRBJ1-5, with D possibly being TRBD1 (5 bases). The germline gives CDR1 LGHNT, CDR2 FRNRAP. Trimming cost V 8 bases and J 3 bases, with 17 bases left between them. This CDR3 is built from 15 residues. The CDR3 here is CASSNQGVFNQPQHF. The CDR3 DNA sequence: TGTGCTAGTTCAAACCAAGGGGTTTTCAATCAGCCCCAGCATTTT. Full variable domain (remainder filled in from reference TRBV12-5 and TRBJ1-5): DARVTQTPRHKVTEMGQEVTMRCQPILGHNTVFWYRQTMMQGLELLAYFRNRAPLDDSGMPKDRFSAEMPDATLATLKIQPSEPRDSAVYFCASSNQGVFNQPQHFGDGTRLSIL.

The chain is built from TRBV27 and TRBJ1-1; 12 nucleotides align to TRBD1. J gave up 12 bases and V 4 bases, and 12 bases lay outside the gene matches. The V gene's germline CDR1 is MNHEY and CDR2 SMNVEV (reference sequence). This CDR3 region has 15 residues. The CDR3 reads CASSYSSRDRGRTFF. The DNA for the CDR3 is TGTGCCAGCAGTTACTCATCCCGGGACAGGGGGCGAACTTTCTTT.

The V call is TRBV19, the J call TRBJ1-1; D remains ambiguous. The V gene's germline CDR1 is LNHDA and CDR2 SQIVND (reference sequence). The germline V and J ends were trimmed by 5 bases and 0 bases, with 10 bases remaining between them. This CDR3 is 14 amino acids long. Here the CDR3 reads CASSSGGMNTEAFF. DNA for the CDR3: TGTGCCAGTAGTTCCGGCGGAATGAACACTGAAGCTTTCTTT.

The chain links TRBV5-4 to TRBJ2-7; TRBD2 matches 12 bases. The CDR3 length is 15 residues. Looked up from germline, CDR1 is SGHNT and CDR2 is YYREEE (reference sequence). V gave up 4 bases and J gave up 3 bases; unmatched junction bases: 5. The CDR3 region is CASSLGLAGFYEQYF. The CDR3 DNA sequence: TGTGCCAGCAGCCTTGGACTAGCGGGGTTCTACGAGCAGTACTTC.

The chain uses TRBV4-3 and TRBJ1-5; D gene ambiguous. This CDR3 contains 14 residues. Trimming shortened V by 0 bases and J by 3 bases, and 6 bases separated the two germline ends. Germline lookup yields CDR1 LGHNA and CDR2 YSLEER. The CDR3 DNA sequence: TGCGCCAGCAGCCAAGATCCACACAATCAGCCCCAGCATTTT. Its translation: CASSQDPHNQPQHF.

The J gene is TRBJ2-7, the V gene TRBV9, with TRBD1 identical over 8 bases. V was pared by 4 bases and J by 2 bases, with 5 bases of the junction left unmatched. CDR1 is SGDLS, CDR2 YYNGEE, per germline. The CDR3 is made up of 14 amino acids. CDR3 residues: CASSFGQGTYEQYF. The CDR3 DNA reads as TGTGCCAGCAGCTTCGGACAGGGCACCTACGAGCAGTACTTC.

The CDR3 protein is CASSPYSGTRNTGELFF. In nucleotides, the CDR3 is TGTGCCAGCAGCCCATACTCCGGGACTCGGAACACCGGGGAGCTGTTTTTT. This chain links TRBV7-9 with TRBJ2-2, with D maybe TRBD2 (6 bases). The V end lost 5 bases, the J end lost 1 base, and 17 bases lay between the germline ends. Germline CDR1 SEHNR, CDR2 FQNEAQ (reference sequence). The CDR3 runs 17 residues.

The chain has TRBV18 and TRBJ1-2; D is unclear. Germline CDR1 is KGHSH and CDR2 is LQKENI. Trimming shortened V by 3 bases and J by 0 bases, and 11 bases separated the two germline ends. The CDR3 sequence is 15 residues long. Here the CDR3 DNA reads TGTGCCAGCTCACCGAGTCCGCCGCCTAACTATGGCTACACCTTC. It is translated as CASSPSPPPNYGYTF.

Here the CDR3 DNA reads TGTGCCAGCAGTTCCCCGGGACATACCTACACCTTC. It specifies CASSSPGHTYTF. This rearrangement joins TRBV6-5 to TRBJ1-2, with D perhaps matching TRBD1 (6 bases). This CDR3 comprises 12 residues. Looked up from germline, CDR1 is MNHEY and CDR2 is SVGAGI. V shed 4 bases and J shed 10 bases, with 13 bases lying between them.

This clone was counted a few times. J is TRBJ2-2 and V is TRBV18, with D uncertain. Between the trimmed V and J ends, which lost 8 bases and 1 base, there was a span of 5 bases. Germline lookup yields CDR1 KGHSH and CDR2 LQKENI. The CDR3 is 12 residues long. The CDR3 spells CASGQNTGELFF. CDR3 DNA: TGTGCCAGCGGGCAGAACACCGGGGAGCTGTTTTTT.